These T cell receptor beta chains were read from a single sample in a study of vaccination and CD4 T cells after COVID-19. These receptors are not linked to any known antigen. TCRdb re-analysed the PCR reads in MiXCR, keeping a single row per CDR3 protein. The table lists roughly 22,000 distinct CDR3 sequences, roughly 64% of them singletons, with 7% to 10% in the top ten. Sample: CD4+ T cells from blood, cultured in vitro. These TCRs come from a human donor who had recovered from COVID-19. CDR3s include the opening cysteine and the closing phenylalanine or tryptophan. D genes are given only for firm matches. Some rows have no size entry. The others give once, few or many, or a class for an expanded clone.

J gene: TRBJ1-1
clone size: few
V gene: TRBV15
D gene: -
CDR3 DNA: TGTGCCACCAGCAGACCACCGGGGAAGGGGGTAACTGAAGCTTTCTTT
CDR3 protein: CATSRPPGKGVTEAFF

J gene: TRBJ1-2
clone size: -
V gene: TRBV20-1
D gene: TRBD1
CDR3 DNA: TGCAGTGCTAGGGACAGGTTGTATGGCTACACCTTC
CDR3 protein: CSARDRLYGYTF

J gene: TRBJ2-7
clone size: -
V gene: TRBV28
D gene: TRBD2
CDR3 DNA: TGTGCCAGCAGTTTTAGCGGGAGTCCCCCCTACGAGCAGTACTTC
CDR3 protein: CASSFSGSPPYEQYF

J gene: TRBJ1-5
clone size: -
V gene: TRBV6-5
D gene: TRBD1
CDR3 DNA: TGTGCCAGCAGTTACTCGAAGTGGACAGGGGGCTCTCACCTGCCCCAGCATTTT
CDR3 protein: CASSYSKWTGGSHLPQHF

J gene: TRBJ2-3
clone size: -
V gene: TRBV4-1
D gene: TRBD2
CDR3 DNA: TGCGCCAGCAGCCGATGGAAGGGACTAGCGGCCACAGATACGCAGTATTTT
CDR3 protein: CASSRWKGLAATDTQYF

J gene: TRBJ2-2
clone size: -
V gene: TRBV7-9
D gene: -
CDR3 DNA: TGTGCCAGCAGCTTAGGTGTGAACACCGGGGAGCTGTTTTTT
CDR3 protein: CASSLGVNTGELFF

J gene: TRBJ1-2
clone size: -
V gene: TRBV30
D gene: -
CDR3 DNA: TGTGCCTGGCTGAAACAGGCGGGGGGCTACACCTTC
CDR3 protein: CAWLKQAGGYTF

J gene: TRBJ2-7
clone size: -
V gene: TRBV20-1
D gene: TRBD1
CDR3 DNA: TGCAGTGCTTCCCGGGACAGTAGCTCCTACGAGCAGTACTTC
CDR3 protein: CSASRDSSSYEQYF

J gene: TRBJ1-5
clone size: -
V gene: TRBV7-2
D gene: -
CDR3 DNA: TGTGCCAGCAGCCCCAGGGATCAGCCCCAGCATTTT
CDR3 protein: CASSPRDQPQHF

J gene: TRBJ1-6
clone size: -
V gene: TRBV6-5
D gene: -
CDR3 DNA: TGTGCCAGCAGTTACGCGGAGGCCAATTCACCCCTCCACTTT
CDR3 protein: CASSYAEANSPLHF

J gene: TRBJ1-1
clone size: -
V gene: TRBV7-2
D gene: -
CDR3 DNA: TGTGCCAGCAGCTTAGAATCAGGGTGGACTGAAGCTTTCTTT
CDR3 protein: CASSLESGWTEAFF

J gene: TRBJ1-5
clone size: -
V gene: TRBV2
D gene: -
CDR3 DNA: TGTGCCAGCAGTGACTTCGGTAGGCAGCCCCAGCATTTT
CDR3 protein: CASSDFGRQPQHF

J gene: TRBJ1-6
clone size: -
V gene: TRBV20-1
D gene: -
CDR3 DNA: TGCAGTGCTAGGGCCCGGGTCTCCCTTAGGGATTCACCCCTCCACTTT
CDR3 protein: CSARARVSLRDSPLHF

J gene: TRBJ1-1
clone size: -
V gene: TRBV10-1
D gene: TRBD1
CDR3 DNA: TGCGCCACCAGGACCGACAGGGCCTCTTACATGAACACTGAAGCTTTCTTT
CDR3 protein: CATRTDRASYMNTEAFF

J gene: TRBJ1-5
clone size: few
V gene: TRBV27
D gene: -
CDR3 DNA: TGTGCCAGCAGTGCCCGGGACAGCAATCAGCCCCAGCATTTT
CDR3 protein: CASSARDSNQPQHF

J gene: TRBJ2-7
clone size: -
V gene: TRBV20-1
D gene: TRBD1
CDR3 DNA: TGCAGTGCCCGAACAGGGGGCGCCTACGAGCAGTACTTC
CDR3 protein: CSARTGGAYEQYF

J gene: TRBJ2-2
clone size: -
V gene: TRBV27
D gene: -
CDR3 DNA: TGTGCCAGCAGTTCCAACAGGGTGGCCGGGGAGCTGTTTTTT
CDR3 protein: CASSSNRVAGELFF

J gene: TRBJ1-2
clone size: -
V gene: TRBV12-3/TRBV12-4
D gene: -
CDR3 DNA: TGTGCCAGCAGTCTCGACGGGGGACGGGACTACACCTTC
CDR3 protein: CASSLDGGRDYTF

J gene: TRBJ1-5
clone size: few
V gene: TRBV7-8
D gene: TRBD1
CDR3 DNA: TGTGCCAGCAGGCTTCAGGGGGGGAATCAGCCCCAGCATTTT
CDR3 protein: CASRLQGGNQPQHF

J gene: TRBJ2-1
clone size: -
V gene: TRBV27
D gene: TRBD1
CDR3 DNA: TGTGCCAGCAGTTTACCTACAGGGGTGAGCTCCTACAATGAGCAGTTCTTC
CDR3 protein: CASSLPTGVSSYNEQFF

J gene: TRBJ2-2
clone size: -
V gene: TRBV20-1
D gene: TRBD2
CDR3 DNA: TGCAGCTGCGTAGCGGGAGGGCCAGGCGGGGAGCTGTTTTTT
CDR3 protein: CSCVAGGPGGELFF

J gene: TRBJ2-7
clone size: -
V gene: TRBV6-1
D gene: TRBD2
CDR3 DNA: TGTGCCAGCAGCCTCCCTCGACTAGCGGGAGACTACGAGCAGTACTTC
CDR3 protein: CASSLPRLAGDYEQYF

J gene: TRBJ1-1
clone size: -
V gene: TRBV7-9
D gene: TRBD1
CDR3 DNA: TGTGCCAGCAGCTCAGGGGGGGGGTGGCGGACGAACACTGAAGCTTTCTTT
CDR3 protein: CASSSGGGWRTNTEAFF

J gene: TRBJ1-2
clone size: -
V gene: TRBV28
D gene: -
CDR3 DNA: TGTGCCAGCAGTTTTTTTCAAGGGGGTTACACCTTC
CDR3 protein: CASSFFQGGYTF

J gene: TRBJ2-1
clone size: -
V gene: TRBV25-1
D gene: -
CDR3 DNA: TGTGCCAGCAGTGATGCGAGGGCCCTCGACAATGAGCAGTTCTTC
CDR3 protein: CASSDARALDNEQFF

J gene: TRBJ2-1
clone size: -
V gene: TRBV25-1
D gene: -
CDR3 DNA: TGTGCCAGCAAGGAGGCTGTAAACAATGAGCAGTTCTTC
CDR3 protein: CASKEAVNNEQFF

J gene: TRBJ1-2
clone size: medium-sized
V gene: TRBV27
D gene: -
CDR3 DNA: TGTGCCAGCAGCCCTTATCGGGGTGCAGTGTCACGCCCGACTAACTATGGCTACACCTTC
CDR3 protein: CASSPYRGAVSRPTNYGYTF

J gene: TRBJ1-1
clone size: few
V gene: TRBV20-1
D gene: -
CDR3 DNA: TGCAGTGCTAGTCTACCAGGGCGTCACCAGAACACTGAAGCTTTCTTT
CDR3 protein: CSASLPGRHQNTEAFF

J gene: TRBJ2-1
clone size: -
V gene: TRBV5-4
D gene: TRBD1
CDR3 DNA: TGTGCCAGCAGCTTGAAACAGGGGGTAAATGAGCAGTTCTTC
CDR3 protein: CASSLKQGVNEQFF

J gene: TRBJ1-5
clone size: -
V gene: TRBV24-1
D gene: -
CDR3 DNA: TGTGCCACCAGTGAAAGGGGATGGCAGCCCCAGCATTTT
CDR3 protein: CATSERGWQPQHF

J gene: TRBJ1-1
clone size: -
V gene: TRBV7-8
D gene: TRBD1
CDR3 DNA: TGTGCCAGCAGCACGGGACAGGGAATTGAAGCTTTCTTT
CDR3 protein: CASSTGQGIEAFF

J gene: TRBJ1-2
clone size: -
V gene: TRBV7-2
D gene: -
CDR3 DNA: TGTGCCAGCAGCCCCCGTCCCGGGGCGAGCCATGGCTACACCTTC
CDR3 protein: CASSPRPGASHGYTF

J gene: TRBJ1-2
clone size: -
V gene: TRBV28
D gene: -
CDR3 DNA: TGTGCCAGCACGGCCGTGAGCGGCTACACCTTC
CDR3 protein: CASTAVSGYTF

J gene: TRBJ1-5
clone size: -
V gene: TRBV20-1
D gene: TRBD1
CDR3 DNA: TGCAGTGCTCAGACCGGGACAGGGGGCAATCAGCCCCAGCATTTT
CDR3 protein: CSAQTGTGGNQPQHF

J gene: TRBJ1-2
clone size: -
V gene: TRBV19
D gene: -
CDR3 DNA: TGTGCCAGTAGTATTGTTGCGGGGTCAAGAGGCTACACCTTC
CDR3 protein: CASSIVAGSRGYTF

J gene: TRBJ1-4
clone size: -
V gene: TRBV20-1
D gene: -
CDR3 DNA: TGCAGTGCTCGCTCCACAGGGTTGGTGGGTGAAAAACTGTTTTTT
CDR3 protein: CSARSTGLVGEKLFF

J gene: TRBJ2-7
clone size: -
V gene: TRBV28
D gene: -
CDR3 DNA: TGTGCCAGCAGTTTGGCTCTTAGGGGTCGCGAGCAGTACTTC
CDR3 protein: CASSLALRGREQYF

J gene: TRBJ1-2
clone size: -
V gene: TRBV19
D gene: -
CDR3 DNA: TGTGCCAGTACTCTGGGGCGCTCTAACTATGGCTACACCTTC
CDR3 protein: CASTLGRSNYGYTF

J gene: TRBJ1-1
clone size: -
V gene: TRBV7-9
D gene: -
CDR3 DNA: TGTGCCAGCAGGTCTGACACTGAAGCTTTCTTT
CDR3 protein: CASRSDTEAFF

J gene: TRBJ2-5
clone size: -
V gene: TRBV27
D gene: -
CDR3 DNA: TGTGCCAGCAGCATGGGTCTCGGAGGGGAGACCCAGTACTTC
CDR3 protein: CASSMGLGGETQYF

J gene: TRBJ2-2
clone size: once
V gene: TRBV6-5
D gene: -
CDR3 DNA: TGTGCCAGCAGTTACTCCCCACGACAGAACACCGGGGAGCTGTTTTTT
CDR3 protein: CASSYSPRQNTGELFF

J gene: TRBJ1-1
clone size: few
V gene: TRBV6-5
D gene: -
CDR3 DNA: TGTGCCAGCAGTTACGGAAGGGAAATGAACACTGAAGCTTTCTTT
CDR3 protein: CASSYGREMNTEAFF

J gene: TRBJ2-1
clone size: -
V gene: TRBV11-3
D gene: TRBD2
CDR3 DNA: TGTGCCAGCAGCCTAGCGGGAGGACCCTACAATGAGCAGTTCTTC
CDR3 protein: CASSLAGGPYNEQFF

J gene: TRBJ1-1
clone size: once
V gene: TRBV10-3
D gene: TRBD1
CDR3 DNA: TGTGCCATCAGGGAAGCAGACAGGGAGAACACTGAAGCTTTCTTT
CDR3 protein: CAIREADRENTEAFF

J gene: TRBJ1-1
clone size: -
V gene: TRBV6-2/TRBV6-3
D gene: -
CDR3 DNA: TGTGCCAGCAGTTGGGGTGGGAAGAACACTGAAGCTTTCTTT
CDR3 protein: CASSWGGKNTEAFF

J gene: TRBJ1-2
clone size: once
V gene: TRBV12-3/TRBV12-4
D gene: -
CDR3 DNA: TGTGCCAGCAGCCGCCGTTCAGGCAGGAAGCTCTATGGCTACACCTTC
CDR3 protein: CASSRRSGRKLYGYTF

J gene: TRBJ1-1
clone size: -
V gene: TRBV18
D gene: TRBD1
CDR3 DNA: TGTGCCAGCTCACCTACCGAGGGGGCGCCTGAAGCTTTCTTT
CDR3 protein: CASSPTEGAPEAFF

J gene: TRBJ1-5
clone size: -
V gene: TRBV28
D gene: TRBD1
CDR3 DNA: TGTGCCAGCAGTTGGGGACAGAAATTAAATCAGCCCCAGCATTTT
CDR3 protein: CASSWGQKLNQPQHF

J gene: TRBJ1-1
clone size: -
V gene: TRBV4-3
D gene: -
CDR3 DNA: TGCGCCAGCAGCCATTCCGAGGGCACTGAAGCTTTCTTT
CDR3 protein: CASSHSEGTEAFF

J gene: TRBJ1-5
clone size: -
V gene: TRBV28
D gene: TRBD1
CDR3 DNA: TGTGCCAGCAGTTTGCCACAGGGGTCGCGTCAGCCCCAGCATTTT
CDR3 protein: CASSLPQGSRQPQHF

J gene: TRBJ1-1
clone size: -
V gene: TRBV5-1
D gene: TRBD1
CDR3 DNA: TGCGCCAGCAGCTTAGGACAGGACACTGAAGCTTTCTTT
CDR3 protein: CASSLGQDTEAFF

J gene: TRBJ1-1
clone size: -
V gene: TRBV21-1
D gene: -
CDR3 DNA: TGTGCCAGCAGCAAAGGGCAGGACAGGGGGCGGACTGAAGCTTTCTTT
CDR3 protein: CASSKGQDRGRTEAFF

J gene: TRBJ1-1
clone size: -
V gene: TRBV2
D gene: TRBD1
CDR3 DNA: TGTGCCAGCAGTCGACAGGGGAACGAAAAAGCTTTCTTT
CDR3 protein: CASSRQGNEKAFF